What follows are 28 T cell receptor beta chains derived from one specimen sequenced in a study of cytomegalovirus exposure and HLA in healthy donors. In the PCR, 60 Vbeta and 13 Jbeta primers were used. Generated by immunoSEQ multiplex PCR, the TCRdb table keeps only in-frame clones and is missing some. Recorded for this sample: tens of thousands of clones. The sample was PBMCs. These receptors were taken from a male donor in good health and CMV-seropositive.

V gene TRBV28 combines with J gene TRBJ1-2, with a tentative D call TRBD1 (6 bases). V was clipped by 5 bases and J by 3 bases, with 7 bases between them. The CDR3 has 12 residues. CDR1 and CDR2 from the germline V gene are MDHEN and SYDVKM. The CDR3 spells CASSRTDYGYTF. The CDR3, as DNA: TGTGCCAGCAGTCGGACAGACTATGGCTACACCTTC.

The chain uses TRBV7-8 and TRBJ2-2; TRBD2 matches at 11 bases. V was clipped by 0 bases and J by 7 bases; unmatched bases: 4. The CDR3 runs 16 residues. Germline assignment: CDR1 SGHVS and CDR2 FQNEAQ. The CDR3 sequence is CASSLASGGAVGELFF. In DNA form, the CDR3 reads TGTGCCAGCAGCTTAGCTAGCGGGGGGGCCGTCGGGGAGCTGTTTTTT. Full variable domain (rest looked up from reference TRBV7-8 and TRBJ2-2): GAGVSQSPRYKVAKRGQDVALRCDPISGHVSLFWYQQALGQGPEFLTYFQNEAQLDKSGLPSDRFFAERPEGSVSTLKIQRTQQEDSAVYLCASSLASGGAVGELFFGEGSRLTVL.

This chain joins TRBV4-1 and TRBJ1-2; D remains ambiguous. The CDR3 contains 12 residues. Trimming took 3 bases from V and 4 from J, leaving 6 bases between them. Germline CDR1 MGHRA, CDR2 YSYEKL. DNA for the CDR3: TGCGCCAGCAGCCAGCCGGGCTATGGCTACACCTTC. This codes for CASSQPGYGYTF.

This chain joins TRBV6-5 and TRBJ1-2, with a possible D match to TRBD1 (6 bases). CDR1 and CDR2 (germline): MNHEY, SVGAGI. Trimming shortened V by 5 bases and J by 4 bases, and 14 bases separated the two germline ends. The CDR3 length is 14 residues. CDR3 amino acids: CASSPRTAFYGYTF. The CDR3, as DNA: TGTGCCAGCAGTCCTCGGACAGCCTTCTATGGCTACACCTTC.

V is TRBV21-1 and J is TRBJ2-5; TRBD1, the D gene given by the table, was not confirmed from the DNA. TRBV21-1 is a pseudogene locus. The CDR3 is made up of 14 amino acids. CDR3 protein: CASSKVASQETQYF. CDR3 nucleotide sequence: TGTGCCAGCAGCAAAGTGGCCAGCCAAGAGACCCAGTACTTC.

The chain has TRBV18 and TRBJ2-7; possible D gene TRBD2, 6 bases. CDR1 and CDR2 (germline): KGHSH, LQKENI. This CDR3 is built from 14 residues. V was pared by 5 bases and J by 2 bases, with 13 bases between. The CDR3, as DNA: TGTGCCAGCTCAGGGAGGCAGGGTACCTACGAGCAGTACTTC. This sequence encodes CASSGRQGTYEQYF.

The CDR3 is CSVDQIQKGAEAFF. DNA for the CDR3: TGCAGCGTGGACCAAATACAAAAGGGGGCTGAAGCTTTCTTT. The chain uses TRBV29-1 and TRBJ1-1, with a weak D call TRBD1 (6 bases). Per germline, CDR1 SQVTM and CDR2 ANQGSEA. Trimming took 6 bases from V and 6 from J, leaving 20 bases between them. The CDR3 has 14 residues. Full variable domain (rest looked up from reference TRBV29-1 and TRBJ1-1): SAVISQKPSRDICQRGTSLTIQCQVDSQVTMMFWYRQQPGQSLTLIATANQGSEATYESGFVIDKFPISRPNLTFSTLTVSNMSPEDSSIYLCSVDQIQKGAEAFFGQGTRLTVV.

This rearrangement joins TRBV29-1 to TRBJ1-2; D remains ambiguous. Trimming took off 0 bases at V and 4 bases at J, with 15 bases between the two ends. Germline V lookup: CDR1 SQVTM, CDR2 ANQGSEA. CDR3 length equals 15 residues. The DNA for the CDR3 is TGCAGCGTTGAAGAATCGGAGCCTCGGGGCTATGGCTACACCTTC. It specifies CSVEESEPRGYGYTF.

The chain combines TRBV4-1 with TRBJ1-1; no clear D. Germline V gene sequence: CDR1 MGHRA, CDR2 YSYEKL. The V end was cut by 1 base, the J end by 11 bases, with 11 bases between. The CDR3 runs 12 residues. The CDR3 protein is CASSQGLGGAFF. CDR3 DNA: TGCGCCAGCAGCCAAGGACTTGGAGGGGCTTTCTTT.

For the CDR3, the DNA is TGTGCCAGCGGCCCGTTGGGCAGGCCCATGAACACTGAAGCTTTCTTT. It specifies CASGPLGRPMNTEAFF. The chain couples TRBV28 to TRBJ1-1, with D hard to call. This CDR3 is built from 16 residues. Germline V gives CDR1 MDHEN, CDR2 SYDVKM. V gave up 8 bases and J gave up 0 bases, with 19 bases separating them.

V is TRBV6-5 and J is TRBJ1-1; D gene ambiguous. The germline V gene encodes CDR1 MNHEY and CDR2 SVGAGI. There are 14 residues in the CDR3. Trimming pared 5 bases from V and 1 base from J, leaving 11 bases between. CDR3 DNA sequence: TGTGCCAGCAGTGAAGGACGGGAGAACACTGAAGCTTTCTTT. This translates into CASSEGRENTEAFF.

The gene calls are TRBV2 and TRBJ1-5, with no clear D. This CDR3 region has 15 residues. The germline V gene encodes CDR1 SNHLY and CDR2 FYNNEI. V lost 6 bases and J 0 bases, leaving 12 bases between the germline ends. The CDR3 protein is CASRGQDDSNQPQHF. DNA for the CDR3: TGTGCCAGCAGGGGCCAAGACGATAGCAATCAGCCCCAGCATTTT.

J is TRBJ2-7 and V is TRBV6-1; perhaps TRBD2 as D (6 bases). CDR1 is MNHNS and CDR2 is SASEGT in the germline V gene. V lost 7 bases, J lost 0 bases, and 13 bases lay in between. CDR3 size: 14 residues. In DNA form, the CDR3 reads TGTGCCAGCACGAGCGCGGGAAACTCCTACGAGCAGTACTTC. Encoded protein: CASTSAGNSYEQYF.

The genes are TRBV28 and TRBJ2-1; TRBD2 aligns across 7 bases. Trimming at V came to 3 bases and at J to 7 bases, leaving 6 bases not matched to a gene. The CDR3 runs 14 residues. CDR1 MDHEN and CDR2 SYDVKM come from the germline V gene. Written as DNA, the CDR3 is TGTGCCAGCAGTTTGGAGGGAGGGCCGAATGAGCAGTTCTTC. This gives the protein CASSLEGGPNEQFF. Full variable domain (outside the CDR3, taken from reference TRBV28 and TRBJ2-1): DVKVTQSSRYLVKRTGEKVFLECVQDMDHENMFWYRQDPGLGLRLIYFSYDVKMKEKGDIPEGYSVSREKKERFSLILESASTNQTSMYLCASSLEGGPNEQFFGPGTRLTVL.

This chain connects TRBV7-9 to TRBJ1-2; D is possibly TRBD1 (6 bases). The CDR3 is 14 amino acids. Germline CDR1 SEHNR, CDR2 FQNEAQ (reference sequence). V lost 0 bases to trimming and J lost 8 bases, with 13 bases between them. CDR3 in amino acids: CASSLAETGWGYTF. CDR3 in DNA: TGTGCCAGCAGCTTAGCGGAGACAGGCTGGGGCTACACCTTC.

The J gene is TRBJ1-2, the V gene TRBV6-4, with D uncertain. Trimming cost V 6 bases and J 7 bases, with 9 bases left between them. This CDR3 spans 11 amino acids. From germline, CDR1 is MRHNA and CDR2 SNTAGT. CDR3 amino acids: CASSFPSGYTF. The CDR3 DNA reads TGTGCCAGCAGCTTCCCCTCTGGCTACACCTTC.

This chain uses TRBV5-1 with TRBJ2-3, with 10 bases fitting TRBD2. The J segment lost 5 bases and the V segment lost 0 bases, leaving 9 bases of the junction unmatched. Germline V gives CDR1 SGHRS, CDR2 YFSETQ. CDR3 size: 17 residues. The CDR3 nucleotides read TGCGCCAGCAGCTTGGACGCTAGCGGGAGATTGGAAGATACGCAGTATTTT. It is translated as CASSLDASGRLEDTQYF.

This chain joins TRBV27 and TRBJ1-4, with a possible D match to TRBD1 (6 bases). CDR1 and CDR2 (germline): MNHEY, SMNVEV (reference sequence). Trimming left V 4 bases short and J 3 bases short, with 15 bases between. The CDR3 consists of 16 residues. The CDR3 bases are TGTGCCAGCAGTTGGCAGGGGATGTCGGCTAATGAAAAACTGTTTTTT. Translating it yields CASSWQGMSANEKLFF. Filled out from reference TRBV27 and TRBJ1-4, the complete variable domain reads EAQVTQNPRYLITVTGKKLTVTCSQNMNHEYMSWYRQDPGLGLRQIYYSMNVEVTDKGDVPEGYKVSRKEKRNFPLILESPSPNQTSLYFCASSWQGMSANEKLFFGSGTQLSVL.

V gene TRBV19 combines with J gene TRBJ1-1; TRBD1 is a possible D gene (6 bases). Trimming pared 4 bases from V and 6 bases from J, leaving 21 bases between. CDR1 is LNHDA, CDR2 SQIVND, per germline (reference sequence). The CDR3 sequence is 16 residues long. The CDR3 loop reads CASSTLLLPGGSEAFF. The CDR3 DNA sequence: TGTGCCAGTAGTACCTTACTCCTACCTGGGGGCTCTGAAGCTTTCTTT.

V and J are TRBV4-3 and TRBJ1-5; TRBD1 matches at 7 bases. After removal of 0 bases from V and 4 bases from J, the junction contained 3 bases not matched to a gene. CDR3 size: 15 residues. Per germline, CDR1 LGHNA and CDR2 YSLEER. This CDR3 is CASSQDYRGNQPQHF. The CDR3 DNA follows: TGCGCCAGCAGCCAAGACTACAGGGGAAATCAGCCCCAGCATTTT.

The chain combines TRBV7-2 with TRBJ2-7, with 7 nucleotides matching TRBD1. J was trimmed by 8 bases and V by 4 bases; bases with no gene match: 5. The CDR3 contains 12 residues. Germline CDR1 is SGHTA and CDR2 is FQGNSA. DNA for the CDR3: TGTGCCAGCAGCTCGACAGGGTACAAGCAGTACTTC. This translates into CASSSTGYKQYF. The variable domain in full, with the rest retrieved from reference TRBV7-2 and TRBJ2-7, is GAGVSQSPSNKVTEKGKDVELRCDPISGHTALYWYRQSLGQGLEFLIYFQGNSAPDKSGLPSDRFSAERTGGSVSTLTIQRTQQEDSAVYLCASSSTGYKQYFGPGTRLTVT.

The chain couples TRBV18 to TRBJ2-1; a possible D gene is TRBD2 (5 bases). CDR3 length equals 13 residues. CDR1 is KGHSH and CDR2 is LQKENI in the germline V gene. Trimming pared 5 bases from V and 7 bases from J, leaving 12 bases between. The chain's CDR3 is CASSFRTGNEQFF. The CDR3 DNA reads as TGTGCCAGCTCATTCAGGACTGGAAATGAGCAGTTCTTC.

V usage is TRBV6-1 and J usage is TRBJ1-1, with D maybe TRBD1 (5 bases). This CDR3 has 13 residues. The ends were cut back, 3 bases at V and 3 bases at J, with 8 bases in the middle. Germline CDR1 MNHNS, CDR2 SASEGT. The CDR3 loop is CASSETVDTEAFF. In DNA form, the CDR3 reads TGTGCCAGCAGTGAGACAGTTGACACTGAAGCTTTCTTT.

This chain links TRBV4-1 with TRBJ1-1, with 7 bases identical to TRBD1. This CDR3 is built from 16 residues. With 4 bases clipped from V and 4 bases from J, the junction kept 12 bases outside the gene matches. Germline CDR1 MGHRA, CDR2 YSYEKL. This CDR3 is CASSPRPGGEGTEAFF. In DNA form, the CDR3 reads TGCGCCAGCAGCCCCAGGCCAGGGGGTGAGGGCACTGAAGCTTTCTTT.

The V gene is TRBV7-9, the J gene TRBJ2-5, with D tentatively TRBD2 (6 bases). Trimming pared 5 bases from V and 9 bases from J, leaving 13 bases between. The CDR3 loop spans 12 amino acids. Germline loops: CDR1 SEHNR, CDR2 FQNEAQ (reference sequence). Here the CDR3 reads CASSGTGGAQYF. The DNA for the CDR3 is TGTGCCAGCAGCGGTACCGGAGGGGCCCAGTACTTC.

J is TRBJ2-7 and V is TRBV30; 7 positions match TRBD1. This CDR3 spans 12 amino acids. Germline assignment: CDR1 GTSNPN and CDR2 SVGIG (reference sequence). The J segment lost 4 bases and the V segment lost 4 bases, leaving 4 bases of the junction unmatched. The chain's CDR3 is CAWKGQRYEQYF. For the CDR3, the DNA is TGTGCCTGGAAGGGACAGCGTTACGAGCAGTACTTC.

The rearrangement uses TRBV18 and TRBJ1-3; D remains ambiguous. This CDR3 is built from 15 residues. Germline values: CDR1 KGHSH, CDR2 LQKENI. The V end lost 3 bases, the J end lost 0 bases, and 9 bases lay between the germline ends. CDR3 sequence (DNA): TGTGCCAGCTCACCCGACGGAGTCTCTGGAAACACCATATATTTT. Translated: CASSPDGVSGNTIYF.

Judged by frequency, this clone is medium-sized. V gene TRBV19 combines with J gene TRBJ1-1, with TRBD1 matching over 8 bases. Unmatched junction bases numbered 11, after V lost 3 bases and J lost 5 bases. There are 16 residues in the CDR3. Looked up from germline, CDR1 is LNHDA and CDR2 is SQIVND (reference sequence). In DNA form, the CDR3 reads TGTGCCAGTAGTATCTCAGGGCCAGGGGGCCAAACTGAAGCTTTCTTT. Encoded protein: CASSISGPGGQTEAFF.